This T cell receptor (beta chain) was sequenced for a study of technical replicates of blood from a handful of donors. Produced via immunoSEQ multiplex PCR; TCRdb's table is partial and in-frame only. Of tens of thousands of clones in the sample, 95% to 97% were seen once. The CDR3 is made up of 15 amino acids. V lost 6 bases and J lost 0, with 15 bases in between. The germline gives CDR1 MNHNS, CDR2 SASEGT. Sequencing was performed on T cells isolated from PBMCs. The TCR was taken from a human donor in good health. The chain links TRBV6-1 to TRBJ2-7; D unclear. The CDR3 loop is CASRVDPLSSYEQYF. CDR3 bases: TGTGCCAGCAGGGTCGATCCCCTAAGCTCCTACGAGCAGTACTTC.